These 27 T cell receptor beta chains came from one sample sequenced in a study of blood T cell repertoires in COVID-19 (dated by TCRdb to 2020 to 2022). Libraries came from the immunoSEQ multiplex PCR assay. TCRdb limited this immuneACCESS table to in-frame rearrangements with V and J called. A share of clones is missing; checked studies link under half to unresolved V genes, and the rest is unexplained. The sample has roughly 80,000 clones on record, 86% of them singletons. The top ten hold about a sixth of the sample. The material sequenced was peripheral blood. The receptors were sampled from a man older than 75 in a cohort sampled during active COVID-19.

This clone was recorded a few times. The chain combines TRBV7-9 with TRBJ1-2; D not resolved. Germline values: CDR1 SEHNR, CDR2 FQNEAQ (reference sequence). The CDR3 consists of 10 residues. The ends were cut back, 4 bases at V and 5 bases at J, with 2 bases in the middle. Written as DNA, the CDR3 is TGTGCCAGCAGCTCGTATGGCTACACCTTC. The encoded protein is CASSSYGYTF. Drawing the rest from reference TRBV7-9 and TRBJ1-2, the complete variable domain is DTGVSQNPRHKITKRGQNVTFRCDPISEHNRLYWYRQTLGQGPEFLTYFQNEAQLEKSRLLSDRFSAERPKGSFSTLEIQRTEQGDSAMYLCASSSYGYTFGSGTRLTVV.

The chain uses TRBV7-2 and TRBJ2-3; 8 nucleotides agree with TRBD2. Trimming cost V 3 bases and J 5 bases; bases outside gene matches: 4. Germline V gene sequence: CDR1 SGHTA, CDR2 FQGNSA. This CDR3 comprises 14 residues. The CDR3 DNA is TGTGCCAGCAGCTTTAGCGGGGCGGGAGATACGCAGTATTTT. Protein sequence: CASSFSGAGDTQYF.

The rearrangement uses TRBV9 and TRBJ1-2, with D unresolved. Between the trimmed V and J ends, which lost 2 bases and 8 bases, there was a span of 19 bases. Germline values: CDR1 SGDLS, CDR2 YYNGEE. This CDR3 region has 15 residues. The CDR3 DNA sequence: TGTGCCAGCAGCGTCCTTGATAGGGAGTTGAGGGGCTACACCTTC. Amino acid sequence: CASSVLDRELRGYTF.

The CDR3 here is CASSIADFTSGNTIYF. The CDR3 region has the DNA TGTGCCAGTAGTATAGCGGACTTTACCTCTGGAAACACCATATATTTT. The gene calls are TRBV19 and TRBJ1-3; unclear D gene. Germline V gene lookup returns CDR1 LNHDA and CDR2 SQIVND (reference sequence). This CDR3 has 16 residues. The V end was cut by 1 base, the J end by 0 bases, with 10 bases between. The variable domain in full, with the rest retrieved from reference TRBV19 and TRBJ1-3, is DGGITQSPKYLFRKEGQNVTLSCEQNLNHDAMYWYRQDPGQGLRLIYYSQIVNDFQKGDIAEGYSVSREKKESFPLTVTSAQKNPTAFYLCASSIADFTSGNTIYFGEGSWLTVV.

The rearrangement uses TRBV7-2 and TRBJ2-5; D perhaps matches TRBD2 (6 bases). CDR3 size: 15 residues. V shed 1 base and J shed 13 bases, with 22 bases lying between them. CDR1 and CDR2 (germline): SGHTA, FQGNSA. CDR3: CASSLGSWSGTPGYF. The CDR3 DNA reads as TGTGCCAGCAGCTTAGGGAGCTGGTCCGGGACTCCCGGGTACTTC. The whole variable domain, filled in from reference TRBV7-2 and TRBJ2-5, reads GAGVSQSPSNKVTEKGKDVELRCDPISGHTALYWYRQSLGQGLEFLIYFQGNSAPDKSGLPSDRFSAERTGGSVSTLTIQRTQQEDSAVYLCASSLGSWSGTPGYFGPGTRLLVL.

The chain recombines TRBV10-3 with TRBJ2-1; no clear D. Between the trimmed V and J ends, which lost 6 bases and 6 bases, there was a span of 15 bases. The germline V gene has CDR1 ENHRY and CDR2 SYGVKD. The CDR3 covers 14 residues. In nucleotides, the CDR3 is TGTGCCATCAGCCTCGGAGATATAACCAATGAGCAGTTCTTC. This encodes CAISLGDITNEQFF.

The chain employs TRBV5-6 and TRBJ2-5, with TRBD2 matching over 7 bases. V shed 0 bases, J shed 2 bases, and the junction held 13 bases outside the gene matches. CDR1 and CDR2 (germline): SGHDT, YYEEEE. This CDR3 has 18 residues. CDR3 loop: CASSLVERWGGSQETQYF. In nucleotides, the CDR3 is TGTGCCAGCAGCTTGGTTGAAAGGTGGGGGGGATCGCAAGAGACCCAGTACTTC.

J is TRBJ2-1 and V is TRBV5-1; 13 bases are a match to TRBD2. This CDR3 has 16 amino acids. V lost 5 bases and J lost 4; bases outside the gene matches: 6. Germline V lookup: CDR1 SGHRS, CDR2 YFSETQ. CDR3 sequence (DNA): TGCGCCAGCAGTACCACTAGCGGGGGGGAGTACAATGAGCAGTTCTTC. Amino acid sequence: CASSTTSGGEYNEQFF. The full variable domain, rest sourced from reference TRBV5-1 and TRBJ2-1, is KAGVTQTPRYLIKTRGQQVTLSCSPISGHRSVSWYQQTPGQGLQFLFEYFSETQRNKGNFPGRFSGRQFSNSRSEMNVSTLELGDSALYLCASSTTSGGEYNEQFFGPGTRLTVL.

This chain joins TRBV9 and TRBJ2-3, with 13 positions matching TRBD2. CDR1 is SGDLS and CDR2 is YYNGEE in the germline V gene. The CDR3 is 16 amino acids. The trim removed 3 bases at V and 3 bases at J, leaving 4 bases unmatched. CDR3 DNA: TGTGCCAGCAGCGCTAGACTAGCGGGGGGAACAGATACGCAGTATTTT. Its translation: CASSARLAGGTDTQYF.

This sequence joins TRBV4-1 and TRBJ1-2; D possibly corresponds to TRBD1 (5 bases). V shed 0 bases and J shed 2 bases, with 10 bases lying between them. Germline-derived CDR1 and CDR2 are MGHRA and YSYEKL. The CDR3 is 15 amino acids. CDR3 sequence reads: CASSQEAGLNYGYTF. CDR3 coding DNA: TGCGCCAGCAGCCAAGAGGCAGGGTTGAACTATGGCTACACCTTC.

This rearrangement joins TRBV12-3 or TRBV12-4 to TRBJ1-4, with D hard to call. The ends were cut back, 8 bases at V and 7 bases at J, with 11 bases in the middle. The CDR3 totals 12 residues. The CDR3 DNA reads TGTGCCAGCGGGCAGGTGACTGAAAAACTGTTTTTT. Translating gives CASGQVTEKLFF.

CDR3: CASSISSGNEQYF. The CDR3 DNA sequence: TGTGCCAGCAGCATCTCTTCAGGGAACGAGCAGTACTTC. V and J are TRBV7-3 and TRBJ2-7; TRBD1 is a possible D gene (5 bases). The CDR3 covers 13 residues. V was shortened by 5 bases and J by 5 bases, with 13 bases between the two germline ends. Germline CDR1 reads SGHTA; CDR2 reads FQGTGA. Drawing the rest from reference TRBV7-3 and TRBJ2-7, the complete variable domain is GAGVSQTPSNKVTEKGKYVELRCDPISGHTALYWYRQSLGQGPEFLIYFQGTGAADDSGLPNDRFFAVRPEGSVSTLKIQRTERGDSAVYLCASSISSGNEQYFGPGTRLTVT.

The V call is TRBV5-1, the J call TRBJ2-6; 11 positions agree with TRBD1. CDR3 length: 17 amino acids. The ends lost 4 bases at V and 3 bases at J; junction bases unmatched: 6. Germline assignment: CDR1 SGHRS and CDR2 YFSETQ. The CDR3 bases are TGCGCCAGCAGCGCCGGGACAGGGGGGATTGGGGCCAACGTCCTGACTTTC. The encoded protein is CASSAGTGGIGANVLTF.

The chain has TRBV6-6 and TRBJ1-4; 8 bases fit TRBD1. CDR1 MNHNY and CDR2 SVGAGI come from the germline V gene (reference sequence). This CDR3 has 15 residues. Germline trimming cut 5 bases from V and 7 bases from J; bases unmatched to any gene: 9. The CDR3 DNA reads TGTGCCAGCAGTACGGCAGGACAGGGAAGTGAAAAACTGTTTTTT. This gives the protein CASSTAGQGSEKLFF.

The rearrangement joins TRBV2 to TRBJ2-3; 10 bases map to TRBD1. CDR1 is SNHLY and CDR2 is FYNNEI in the germline V gene. The CDR3 sequence is 15 residues long. V was pared by 7 bases and J by 12 bases, with 16 bases of the junction left unmatched. CDR3 in amino acids: CASNLDRGGPTTQYF. The DNA for the CDR3 is TGTGCCAGCAACTTGGACAGGGGGGGACCAACCACTCAGTATTTT.

The J gene is TRBJ2-1, the V gene TRBV27, with 9 bases fitting TRBD2. The V gene end was trimmed by 8 bases and the J gene end by 4 bases; junction bases not matched to a gene: 12. This CDR3 comprises 16 residues. Germline V gives CDR1 MNHEY, CDR2 SMNVEV (reference sequence). The CDR3 here is CASGSWGGGVYNEQFF. CDR3 in DNA: TGTGCCAGCGGGTCCTGGGGCGGGGGGGTATACAATGAGCAGTTCTTC.

The chain has TRBV6-5 and TRBJ2-1; 10 nucleotides match TRBD1. The CDR3 contains 15 residues. In germline, CDR1 is MNHEY, CDR2 SVGAGI. The junction had 9 bases not matched to a gene; V was cut back by 7 bases and J by 6 bases. Here the CDR3 reads CASIEGTGVFNEQFF. The CDR3 DNA follows: TGTGCCAGCATAGAGGGGACAGGGGTCTTCAATGAGCAGTTCTTC.

This chain uses TRBV6-5 with TRBJ1-1; 8 positions match TRBD1. Losses at the gene ends were 4 bases for V and 4 bases for J; bases not matched to a gene: 8. Germline loops: CDR1 MNHEY, CDR2 SVGAGI. The CDR3 length is 15 residues. The CDR3 region has the DNA TGTGCCAGCAGTTGGAGGCAGGGGGCATCCACTGAAGCTTTCTTT. This gives the protein CASSWRQGASTEAFF.

This clone was detected once. The CDR3 spells CASSEAGANGYTF. The DNA for the CDR3 is TGTGCCAGCAGTGAGGCGGGAGCAAATGGCTACACCTTC. The J gene is TRBJ1-2, the V gene TRBV6-1; no clear D. This CDR3 is 13 amino acids long. Germline loops: CDR1 MNHNS, CDR2 SASEGT. Trimming stripped 3 bases from V and 6 bases from J, with 11 bases between.

The chain links TRBV27 to TRBJ1-1; 10 bases line up with TRBD1. V was pared by 3 bases and J by 6 bases, with 4 bases of the junction left unmatched. Germline loops: CDR1 MNHEY, CDR2 SMNVEV (reference sequence). The CDR3 spans 14 residues. The CDR3, as DNA: TGTGCCAGCAGTTTGCGGACAGGGGGGTCTGAAGCTTTCTTT. Translating gives CASSLRTGGSEAFF.

The rearrangement joins TRBV12-3 or TRBV12-4 to TRBJ2-5; D gene ambiguous. V dropped 3 bases and J dropped 5 bases, with 4 bases sitting between them. The CDR3 contains 11 residues. CDR3: CASSFGETQYF. CDR3 nucleotides: TGTGCCAGCAGTTTCGGGGAGACCCAGTACTTC.

The chain has TRBV6-6 and TRBJ1-3; the D gene is possibly TRBD1 (6 bases). Germline assignment: CDR1 MNHNY and CDR2 SVGAGI (reference sequence). Trimming shortened V by 6 bases and J by 2 bases, and 11 bases separated the two germline ends. This CDR3 has 14 amino acids. CDR3 region: CASSRDRPGNTIYF. The CDR3, as DNA: TGTGCCAGCAGCCGTGACAGGCCTGGAAACACCATATATTTT.

The gene calls are TRBV7-9 and TRBJ1-1; D not resolved. Between the trimmed V and J ends, which lost 1 base and 0 bases, there was a span of 9 bases. Germline values: CDR1 SEHNR, CDR2 FQNEAQ (reference sequence). This CDR3 has 15 residues. The CDR3 here is CASSLERLMNTEAFF. DNA for the CDR3: TGTGCCAGCAGCTTAGAGAGATTAATGAACACTGAAGCTTTCTTT.

The rearrangement joins TRBV3-1 (or the pseudogene TRBV3-2) to TRBJ2-7; 15 bases match TRBD2. This CDR3 comprises 16 residues. CDR1 and CDR2 (germline): LGHDT, YNNKEL (reference sequence). V lost 1 base to trimming and J lost 7 bases; unmatched junction nucleotides: 5. CDR3 coding DNA: TGTGCCAGCAGCCAAGCTGGGACTAGCGGGGGGAAAGAGCAGTACTTC. It is translated as CASSQAGTSGGKEQYF.

This chain links TRBV7-3 with TRBJ2-7; 8 bases are shared with TRBD1. CDR1 is SGHTA, CDR2 FQGTGA, per germline. The V segment lost 5 bases and the J segment 2 bases; nucleotides outside the gene matches: 5. The length of the CDR3 is 14 residues. The CDR3 region is CASSRGQGPYEQYF. The CDR3 region has the DNA TGTGCCAGCAGCCGTGGACAGGGCCCCTACGAGCAGTACTTC.

The count of this clone is one. This CDR3 is CASSPTSGGAEFF. DNA of the CDR3: TGTGCCAGCAGCCCGACTAGCGGGGGGGCTGAGTTCTTC. The chain has TRBV3-1 (or the pseudogene TRBV3-2) and TRBJ2-1; 14 bases map to TRBD2. The length of the CDR3 is 13 residues. Germline V gene sequence: CDR1 LGHDT, CDR2 YNNKEL (reference sequence). The ends lost 4 bases at V and 14 bases at J; junction bases unmatched: 4.

The gene calls are TRBV7-9 and TRBJ2-2, with 7 bases aligning to TRBD1. Germline assignment: CDR1 SEHNR and CDR2 FQNEAQ (reference sequence). The CDR3 is 14 amino acids. V lost 4 bases, J lost 4 bases, and 3 bases stayed unmatched. The CDR3 region is CASSSHRGTGELFF. The CDR3, as DNA: TGTGCCAGCAGCTCGCACAGGGGCACCGGGGAGCTGTTTTTT.